Sequencing of this T cell receptor beta chain was carried out in a study of graft-versus-host responses after intestinal transplantation. TCRdb's table, derived via immunoSEQ multiplex PCR, lists solely in-frame clones and lacks some. The table has 78,000 or so clones, around 87% seen once. Study-level findings and limits: Allograft clonal ratios (graft-versus-host to host-versus-graft) were high in patients who had graft-donor T cell macrochimerism.

Germline CDR1 is MGHRA and CDR2 is YSYEKL. V shed 4 bases and J shed 4 bases, with 17 bases lying between them. The CDR3 extends over 15 amino acids. As to this clone: Its antigen remains unknown.

The source is a human donor who was the organ donor for an intestinal transplant. Sequenced here: unstimulated CD8+ T cells sorted from spleen or lymph node cells, sampled before transplant. J is TRBJ2-7 and V is TRBV4-1, with a tentative D call TRBD2 (7 bases). CDR3 DNA: TGCGCCAGCAGCCCCACAGGGAGGGAAGGGTACGAGCAGTACTTC. As protein: CASSPTGREGYEQYF.